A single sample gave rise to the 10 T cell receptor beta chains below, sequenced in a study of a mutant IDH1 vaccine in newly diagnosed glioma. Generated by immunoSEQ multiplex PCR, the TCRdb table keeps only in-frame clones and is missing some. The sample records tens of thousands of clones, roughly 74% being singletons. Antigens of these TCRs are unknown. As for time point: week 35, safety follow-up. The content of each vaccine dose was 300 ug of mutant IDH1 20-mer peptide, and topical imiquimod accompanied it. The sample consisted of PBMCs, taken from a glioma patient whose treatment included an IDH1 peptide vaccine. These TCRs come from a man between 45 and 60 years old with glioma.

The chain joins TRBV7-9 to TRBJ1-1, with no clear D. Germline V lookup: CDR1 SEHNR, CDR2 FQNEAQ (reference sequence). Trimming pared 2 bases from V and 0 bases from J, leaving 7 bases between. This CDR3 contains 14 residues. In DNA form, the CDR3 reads TGTGCCAGCAGCTTAAAATCCGTGAACACTGAAGCTTTCTTT. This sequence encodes CASSLKSVNTEAFF. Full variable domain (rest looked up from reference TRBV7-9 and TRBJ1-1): DTGVSQNPRHKITKRGQNVTFRCDPISEHNRLYWYRQTLGQGPEFLTYFQNEAQLEKSRLLSDRFSAERPKGSFSTLEIQRTEQGDSAMYLCASSLKSVNTEAFFGQGTRLTVV.

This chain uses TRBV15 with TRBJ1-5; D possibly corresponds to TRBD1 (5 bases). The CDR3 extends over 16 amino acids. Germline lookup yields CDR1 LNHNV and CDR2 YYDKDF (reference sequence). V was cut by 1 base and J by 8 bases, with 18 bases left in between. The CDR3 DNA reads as TGTGCCACCAGCAGAGGGGGCGCCGGACCAAGGGAGCCCCAGCATTTT. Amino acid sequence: CATSRGGAGPREPQHF.

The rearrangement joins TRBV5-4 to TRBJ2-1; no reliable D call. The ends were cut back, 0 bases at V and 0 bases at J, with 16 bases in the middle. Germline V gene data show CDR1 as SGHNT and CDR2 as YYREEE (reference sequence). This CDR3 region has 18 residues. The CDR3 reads CASSLGAQSTRSYNEQFF. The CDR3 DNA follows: TGTGCCAGCAGCTTGGGGGCTCAATCGACTCGCTCCTACAATGAGCAGTTCTTC.

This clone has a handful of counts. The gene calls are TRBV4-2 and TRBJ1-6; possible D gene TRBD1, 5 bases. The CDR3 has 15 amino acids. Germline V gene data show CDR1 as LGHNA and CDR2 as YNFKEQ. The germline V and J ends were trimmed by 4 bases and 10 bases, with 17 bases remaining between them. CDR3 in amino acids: CASSLEGAVGSPLHF. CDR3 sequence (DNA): TGTGCCAGCAGCCTGGAAGGGGCAGTAGGATCACCCCTCCACTTT.

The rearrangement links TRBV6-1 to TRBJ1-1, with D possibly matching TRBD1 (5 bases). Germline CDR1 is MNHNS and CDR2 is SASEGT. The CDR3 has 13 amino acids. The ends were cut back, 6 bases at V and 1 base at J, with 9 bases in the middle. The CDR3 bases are TGTGCCAGCAGCGCAGGGAGGAACACTGAAGCTTTCTTT. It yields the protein CASSAGRNTEAFF.

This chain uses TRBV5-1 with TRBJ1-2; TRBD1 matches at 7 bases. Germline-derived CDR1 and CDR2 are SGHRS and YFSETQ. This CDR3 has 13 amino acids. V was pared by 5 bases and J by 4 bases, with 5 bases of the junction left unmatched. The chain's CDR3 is CASRGTEPYGYTF. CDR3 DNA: TGCGCCAGCAGGGGGACAGAACCCTATGGCTACACCTTC.

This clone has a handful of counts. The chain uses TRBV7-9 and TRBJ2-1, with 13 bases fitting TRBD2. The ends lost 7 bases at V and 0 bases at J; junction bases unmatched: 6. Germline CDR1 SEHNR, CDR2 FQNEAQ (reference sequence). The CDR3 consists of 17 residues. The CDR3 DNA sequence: TGTGCCAGCAAGGGACTAGCGGGGAAGAGCTCCTACAATGAGCAGTTCTTC. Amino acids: CASKGLAGKSSYNEQFF.

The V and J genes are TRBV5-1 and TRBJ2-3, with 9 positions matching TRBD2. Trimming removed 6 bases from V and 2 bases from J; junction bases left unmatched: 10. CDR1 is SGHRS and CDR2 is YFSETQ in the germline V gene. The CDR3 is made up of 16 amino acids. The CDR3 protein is CASTYERGVFTDTQYF. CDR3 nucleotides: TGCGCCAGCACATATGAGCGGGGGGTCTTCACAGATACGCAGTATTTT. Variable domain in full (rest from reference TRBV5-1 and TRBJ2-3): KAGVTQTPRYLIKTRGQQVTLSCSPISGHRSVSWYQQTPGQGLQFLFEYFSETQRNKGNFPGRFSGRQFSNSRSEMNVSTLELGDSALYLCASTYERGVFTDTQYFGPGTRLTVL.

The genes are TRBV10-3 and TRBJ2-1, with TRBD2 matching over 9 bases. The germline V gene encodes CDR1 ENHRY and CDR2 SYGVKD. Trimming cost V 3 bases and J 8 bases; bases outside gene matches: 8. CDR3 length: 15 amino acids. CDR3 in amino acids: CAISEGTSFIDEQFF. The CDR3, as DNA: TGTGCCATCAGTGAAGGGACTAGCTTCATCGATGAGCAGTTCTTC.

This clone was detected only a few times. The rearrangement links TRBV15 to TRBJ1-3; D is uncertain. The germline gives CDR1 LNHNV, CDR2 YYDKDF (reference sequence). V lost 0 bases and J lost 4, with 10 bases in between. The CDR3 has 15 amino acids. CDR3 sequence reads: CATSRDVPEGNTIYF. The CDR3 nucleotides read TGTGCCACCAGCAGAGATGTACCGGAGGGAAACACCATATATTTT. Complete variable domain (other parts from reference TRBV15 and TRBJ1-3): DAMVIQNPRYQVTQFGKPVTLSCSQTLNHNVMYWYQQKSSQAPKLLFHYYDKDFNNEADTPDNFQSRRPNTSFCFLDIRSPGLGDTAMYLCATSRDVPEGNTIYFGEGSWLTVV.